This T cell receptor beta chain was recorded in a study of blood T cell repertoires in COVID-19 (dated by TCRdb to the early 2020s). Some background on the complete study: Samples covering the acute and convalescent phases of COVID-19 were provided by collaborators in the United States, Italy and Spain. The prospective study material was composed of cDNA or gDNA derived from T cells, B-cell-depleted T cells, or PBMCs. Deeply sampled blood TCRbeta repertoires from subjects exposed to, actively infected with, or recovered from COVID-19 were included in the dataset. The repertoires were released in a freely available public database meant as a resource for research on the immune response to SARS-CoV-2. The samples were drawn from two sources: the first 160 participants of the ongoing ImmuneRACE study, and 1,254 subjects contributed by 6 global collaborators. Nearly every sample came with metadata listing a de-identified subject ID, COVID-19 status, age in years and sex. Where available, HLA class I and class II types were taken from metadata supplied by the sample provider and were not determined by assay-based typing. Results and caveats for the whole study, not just this receptor: Clinical and demographic metadata were provided uncurated, with the amount varying by source and participant.

On this clone: The antigen it recognizes is unknown. Base qualities are missing; no much larger clone stands one base away.

The junction carries 17 bases between V and J, which are trimmed by 3 bases and 6 bases respectively. CDR3 length: 15 amino acids, cysteine to phenylalanine. The kept DNA is CDR3 alone, 45 bases in frame from the first base. Sequences MGHDK (CDR1) and SYGVNS (CDR2) are obtained from the germline V gene. The immunoSEQ Assay, a bias-controlled multiplex PCR, was used to amplify TCRbeta CDR3 regions from genomic DNA. Per the authors' processing: Nucleated cell counts per sample were estimated from amplification of reference gene primers within the assay. To quantify the absolute abundance of each unique TCRbeta CDR3 rearrangement, sequence reads were collapsed and filtered. For each sample, productive Simpson clonality was calculated as the square root of Simpson's diversity index over productive rearrangements. What TCRdb holds here is the immuneACCESS table cut down to in-frame rearrangements. Part of the clones is not present; checked against another copy, under half of the missing clones reflect an unresolved V gene, and the others are unexplained. V and J calls and clone size are given by that table; D and trimming were obtained from the DNA. For this sample there are about 300,000 clones; 85% to 90% appear just once. 1.5% to 2% of the sample comes from the top ten.

One collaborating source in Seattle enrolled patients during active infection and followed them longitudinally through the course of disease. The collaborating institutions used their own protocols to collect whole blood in K2EDTA tubes. For TCRbeta analysis, collaborators shipped samples as frozen whole blood, isolated PBMCs, or DNA extracted from either of those sample types. The rearranged segments are TRBV25-1 and TRBJ1-2; no confident D gene assignment can be made. The receptor was derived from a woman aged 30 to 39 with COVID-19, enrolled during active disease. The sample consisted of peripheral blood. The DNA sequence reads TGTGCCAGCAGTGATATCGGGGTGTCGAAGGATGGCTACACCTTC. Translated, this is CASSDIGVSKDGYTF.